These T cell receptor beta chains were read from a single sample in a study of persistence of HIV-infected CD4 T cells. Their antigen targets remain unknown. The table came from immunoSEQ multiplex PCR; TCRdb's copy has only in-frame clones and leaves some out. The table shows approximately 44,000 clones, with roughly nine tenths occurring only once. The source material was CD4+ T cells sorted from PBMCs after roughly 18-hour stimulation, sampled from a patient who received antiretroviral therapy. These TCRs come from an adult man with HIV who was CMV-seropositive. CDR3s leave out the opening cysteine and the closing phenylalanine or tryptophan.

v_call | cdr3_length | cdr3_aa
TRBV4-1 | 13 | ASSHPEARNEKLF
TRBV5-1 | 12 | ASSSGGNSDIQY
TRBV7-8 | 10 | ASSNLEDTIY
TRBV12-3/TRBV12-4 | 9 | ASSPGPRQY
TRBV4-1 | 13 | ASSQGADRAYGYT
TRBV7-8 | 10 | ASSPGGDTQY
TRBV10-1 | 12 | ASSLDRGNSPLH
TRBV19 | 12 | ASSIRSSTDTQY
TRBV5-1 | 10 | ASSRSYNEQF
TRBV10-1 | 13 | ASSPGTSGPGELF
TRBV3-1/TRBV3-2 | 13 | ASKRSRIDNQPQH
TRBV6-1 | 13 | ASSERRATNEKLF
TRBV4-1 | 13 | ASSQAGQAGNTIY
TRBV10-1 | 13 | ASSEGAGVYYEQY
TRBV19 | 14 | ASSMGDRGLHNEQF
TRBV6-6 | 12 | ASRLQGGRTEAF
TRBV15 | 13 | ATSRGGLAKNIQY
TRBV19 | 12 | ASRPTGVDTEAF
TRBV6-5 | 11 | ASTQVVGTEAF
TRBV27 | 12 | ASSLSRENSPLH
TRBV2 | 13 | ASSEEQGARSPLH
TRBV5-1 | 11 | ASSLAGNTEAF
TRBV18 | 11 | ASSPGEGNTIY
TRBV5-4 | 13 | ASSLGAPGANVLT
TRBV6-5 | 13 | ASRPAGQGNQPQH
TRBV19 | 15 | ATQSFSGQGGTGELF
TRBV4-2 | 14 | ASSRRAGDPRETQY
TRBV7-6 | 12 | ASSLDASTDTQY
TRBV28 | 11 | ASREQGIQGYT
TRBV18 | 11 | ASSPVPQETQY
TRBV5-1 | 14 | ASSLRRGGPADTQY
TRBV6-6 | 14 | ASRIGTPHSNQPQH
TRBV5-1 | 15 | ASSVGQGGNAGNTIY
TRBV9 | 12 | ASSVRGGDTEAF
TRBV19 | 12 | ASSPPGQGVGYT
TRBV6-1 | 14 | ASSEERRGNYNEQF
TRBV18 | 11 | ASSPEGVQPQH
TRBV9 | 12 | ASSATGGGTEAF
TRBV27 | 13 | ASSLRGRGDSPLH